These 24 T cell receptor beta chains share one sample of origin, sequenced in a study of regulatory T cells in long-lasting Graves disease. Time point noted: newly diagnosed GD, antithyroid drugs for less than 3 months. TCR sequences were obtained from RNA taken from PBMCs. Relying on iRepertoire HTBI primers and Arm-PCR of CDR3 regions, the team built TCR beta libraries. Each CDR3 protein is one row after TCRdb ran MiXCR on the multiplex PCR reads. The table lists some 500,000 distinct CDR3 sequences, approximately 13% of them singletons. The same sample was also studied in work on T cells in Graves' hyperthyroidism and ophthalmopathy.

The material sequenced was peripheral blood mononuclear cells (PBMCs), taken at new diagnosis, from a patient treated with antithyroid drugs. These receptors originate from a man aged 25-40 years with Graves disease.

Remarks on this clonotype: Being one base from a much bigger clone, this may be a read error. V usage is TRBV12-3 or TRBV12-4 and J usage is TRBJ2-1; 9 bases match TRBD2. V trimming: 7 bases; J trimming: 5 bases; junction bases outside the gene matches: 3. The CDR3 is 13 residues long. DNA of the CDR3: TGTGCCAGCAACGGCGGGAGGGACAATGAGCAGTTCTTC. Translation gives CASNGGRDNEQFF.

This sequence joins TRBV29-1 and TRBJ1-1; TRBD1 matches at 9 bases. The CDR3 covers 14 residues. CDR1 and CDR2 (germline): SQVTM, ANQGSEA. V lost 7 bases and J lost 4; bases outside the gene matches: 10. The CDR3 sequence is CSGRHRDRATEAFF. CDR3 DNA: TGCAGCGGCCGTCACCGGGACAGGGCCACTGAAGCTTTCTTT.

This clonotype was found many times. V gene TRBV20-1 combines with J gene TRBJ2-7; D unresolved. Germline V CDR1 and CDR2: DFQATT, SNEGSKA (reference sequence). V was cut by 1 base and J by 0 bases, with 4 bases left in between. The CDR3 runs to 12 residues. CDR3 loop: CSARGDSYEQYF. In DNA, the CDR3 is TGCAGTGCTAGAGGGGACTCCTACGAGCAGTACTTC.

This clonotype was seen repeatedly, ten times or more. V usage is TRBV11-3 and J usage is TRBJ2-7; 8 bases agree with TRBD1. V lost 3 bases to trimming and J lost 2 bases; unmatched junction nucleotides: 6. The CDR3 sequence is 15 residues long. Per the germline V gene, CDR1 is SGHNT and CDR2 is YENEEA. The CDR3 region is CASSFSTGVAYEQYF. In DNA form, the CDR3 reads TGTGCCAGCAGCTTCTCGACAGGGGTGGCCTACGAGCAGTACTTC.

Many counts were recorded for this clonotype. The CDR3, as DNA: TGTGCCAGCGGGCAGGGTCGAAACATTCAGTACTTC. Protein: CASGQGRNIQYF. This sequence joins TRBV2 and TRBJ2-4; a possible D gene is TRBD1 (5 bases). Germline CDR1 and CDR2: SNHLY and FYNNEI. The CDR3 totals 12 residues. Trimming removed 8 bases from V and 6 bases from J, with 11 bases in between.

The genes are TRBV5-1 and TRBJ1-5; D is unresolved. The V end lost 4 bases, the J end lost 0 bases, and 14 bases lay between the germline ends. This CDR3 is built from 16 residues. The V gene's germline CDR1 is SGHRS and CDR2 YFSETQ. In DNA, the CDR3 is TGCGCCAGCAGCGTCGGCAGTAGCAATAGCAATCAGCCCCAGCATTTT. Protein sequence: CASSVGSSNSNQPQHF.

This clonotype was detected many times. This rearrangement joins TRBV24-1 to TRBJ2-3; TRBD2 agrees at 7 bases. The trim removed 3 bases at V and 3 bases at J, leaving 8 bases unmatched. The CDR3 runs to 16 residues. Germline loops: CDR1 KGHDR, CDR2 SFDVKD. The DNA of the CDR3 is TGTGCCACCAGTGATGCGGGAGAGCTTAAGACAGATACGCAGTATTTT. Translating it yields CATSDAGELKTDTQYF.

The chain joins TRBV7-9 to TRBJ1-5; D unclear. Germline loops: CDR1 SEHNR, CDR2 FQNEAQ (reference sequence). Trimming cost V 6 bases and J 2 bases, with 14 bases left between them. The CDR3 length is 15 residues. The CDR3 is CASSPDKRGNQPQHF. In DNA form, the CDR3 reads TGTGCCAGCAGTCCCGACAAGCGTGGCAATCAGCCCCAGCATTTT.

This clonotype came up many times. V gene TRBV5-1 combines with J gene TRBJ2-2; D gene uncertain. The CDR3 runs to 14 residues. CDR1 is SGHRS and CDR2 is YFSETQ in the germline V gene. V lost 0 bases to trimming and J lost 6 bases, with 9 bases between them. This chain's CDR3 is CASSLGRTAGELFF. DNA for the CDR3: TGCGCCAGCAGCTTGGGCAGAACTGCCGGGGAGCTGTTTTTT.

The chain employs TRBV7-9 and TRBJ2-3, with 12 bases identical to TRBD1. Trimming took 3 bases from V and 10 from J; bases not matched to a gene: 11. The CDR3 length is 16 residues. Germline-derived CDR1 and CDR2 are SEHNR and FQNEAQ (reference sequence). The CDR3 nucleotides are TGTGCCAGCAGCTTGGGCGGGACAGGGGGCCCGAGTGCGCAGTATTTT. The encoded protein is CASSLGGTGGPSAQYF.

The sample holds many counts of this clonotype. This sequence joins TRBV11-2 and TRBJ2-7; TRBD1 is a possible D gene (6 bases). The CDR3 length is 14 residues. Germline CDR1 and CDR2: SGHAT and FQNNGV. V shed 6 bases and J shed 2 bases, with 14 bases lying between them. The CDR3: CASRKGGQTYEQYF. The CDR3 DNA reads as TGTGCCAGCAGGAAGGGTGGACAGACCTACGAGCAGTACTTC.

The V call is TRBV9, the J call TRBJ2-1, with 7 bases aligning to TRBD2. CDR3 size: 17 residues. CDR1 SGDLS and CDR2 YYNGEE come from the germline V gene. The ends lost 0 bases at V and 4 bases at J; junction bases unmatched: 10. For the CDR3, the DNA is TGTGCCAGCAGCGTAGTATCCGGGAGGTTGGATTACAATGAGCAGTTCTTC. Its translation is CASSVVSGRLDYNEQFF.

This clonotype occurred many times. The gene calls are TRBV27 and TRBJ2-5; 10 nucleotides line up with TRBD2. Germline trimming cut 5 bases from V and 0 bases from J; bases unmatched to any gene: 6. Germline V gene data show CDR1 as MNHEY and CDR2 as SMNVEV (reference sequence). The CDR3 covers 16 residues. The CDR3 sequence is CASSRIGTSDQETQYF. In DNA, the CDR3 is TGTGCCAGCAGTCGGATCGGGACTAGCGACCAAGAGACCCAGTACTTC.

Ten or more counts support this clonotype. The chain has TRBV15 and TRBJ2-5; TRBD1 might be the D (5 bases). The CDR3 sequence is 15 residues long. Germline V lookup: CDR1 LNHNV, CDR2 YYDKDF (reference sequence). Trimming shortened V by 0 bases and J by 5 bases, and 13 bases separated the two germline ends. CDR3 nucleotides: TGTGCCACCAGCAGAGACCCAGGGCCCGTTGAGACCCAGTACTTC. Amino acids: CATSRDPGPVETQYF.

This clonotype was observed a handful of times. The V call is TRBV19, the J call TRBJ2-1; D is unresolved. This CDR3 is 11 amino acids long. V shed 8 bases and J shed 13 bases, with 15 bases lying between them. Germline V gives CDR1 LNHDA, CDR2 SQIVND (reference sequence). The CDR3 bases are TGTGCCAGTTTCCGCTGGTGGGGACAGTTCTTC. Translation: CASFRWWGQFF.

The sample holds many counts of this clonotype. The gene calls are TRBV7-2 and TRBJ2-5, with a weak D call TRBD2 (6 bases). Germline V gene sequence: CDR1 SGHTA, CDR2 FQGNSA. Trimming cost V 7 bases and J 0 bases, with 12 bases left between them. CDR3 length: 14 residues. CDR3 DNA: TGTGCCAGCATGGGTGGGAGGTACCAAGAGACCCAGTACTTC. Protein: CASMGGRYQETQYF.

The V and J genes are TRBV6-2 or TRBV6-3 and TRBJ2-7; no reliable D call. The CDR3 totals 12 residues. V was trimmed by 5 bases and J by 7 bases, leaving 12 bases between them. The germline gives CDR1 MNHEY, CDR2 SVGEGT. Here the CDR3 DNA reads TGTGCCAGCAGTACCCTTGGGCATGAGCAGTACTTC. Residues: CASSTLGHEQYF.

Ten or more counts support this clonotype. The chain joins TRBV7-9 to TRBJ1-4, with 8 bases aligning to TRBD1. The CDR3 loop spans 15 amino acids. The V and J ends lost 4 bases and 3 bases, in that order; junction bases with no gene match: 4. The V gene's germline CDR1 is SEHNR and CDR2 FQNEAQ (reference sequence). CDR3 sequence (DNA): TGTGCCAGCAGCTCAGCGGGACAGGCTAATGAAAAACTGTTTTTT. This sequence encodes CASSSAGQANEKLFF.

This clonotype was observed many times. The chain uses TRBV6-1 and TRBJ2-7; the D call may be TRBD1 or TRBD2 (5 bases each). This CDR3 comprises 15 residues. The germline gives CDR1 MNHNS, CDR2 SASEGT. Trimming took off 6 bases at V and 0 bases at J, with 15 bases between the two ends. CDR3 loop: CASRGETVSSYEQYF. The CDR3 bases are TGTGCCAGCAGGGGGGAGACGGTTAGCTCCTACGAGCAGTACTTC.

In the case of this clonotype: The missing conserved phenylalanine or tryptophan at the end of this CDR3 makes a read error likely. This chain joins TRBV4-2 and TRBJ1-1; D unresolved. The CDR3 length is 15 residues. V lost 0 bases and J 0 bases, leaving 8 bases between the germline ends. The germline V gene encodes CDR1 LGHNA and CDR2 YNFKEQ. CDR3 protein: CASSQESTVNTEAFL. CDR3 sequence (DNA): TGTGCCAGCAGCCAAGAATCTACTGTGAACACTGAAGCTTTCCTT.

This clonotype was detected many times. The chain combines TRBV10-3 with TRBJ1-1; D gene unclear. CDR1 and CDR2 from the germline V gene are ENHRY and SYGVKD. The CDR3 runs 14 residues. V lost 3 bases, J lost 2 bases, and 10 bases lay in between. CDR3 coding DNA: TGTGCCATCAGTGAACAAGAATCCAACACTGAAGCTTTCTTT. It yields the protein CAISEQESNTEAFF.

There are many counts of this clonotype. V and J are TRBV20-1 and TRBJ2-1; D unresolved. Germline values: CDR1 DFQATT, CDR2 SNEGSKA (reference sequence). CDR3 length equals 14 residues. The V end was cut by 1 base, the J end by 2 bases, with 9 bases between. CDR3 nucleotide sequence: TGCAGTGCTAGAGTCCCCCGCACCTACAATGAGCAGTTCTTC. Residues: CSARVPRTYNEQFF.

The V gene is TRBV20-1, the J gene TRBJ2-1, with D unresolved. The CDR3 contains 14 residues. Germline CDR1 is DFQATT and CDR2 is SNEGSKA (reference sequence). The V gene lost 4 bases and the J gene lost 0 bases, with 10 bases spanning the gap. CDR3 nucleotide sequence: TGCAGTGCTATCCTTGGCGGCTCCTACAATGAGCAGTTCTTC. Its translation is CSAILGGSYNEQFF.

This clonotype occurred many times. The rearrangement uses TRBV30 and TRBJ1-1; no definite D call. Germline-derived CDR1 and CDR2 are GTSNPN and SVGIG (reference sequence). V was cut by 3 bases and J by 3 bases, with 8 bases left in between. The CDR3 contains 12 residues. CDR3 DNA: TGTGCCTGGAGGTGGCAAGACACTGAAGCTTTCTTT. Its translation: CAWRWQDTEAFF.